This note documents a single T cell receptor (beta chain) sequence. Its antigen is not identified. TCRdb re-analysed the 5' RACE reads in MiXCR, keeping a single row per CDR3 protein. Of about 470,000 distinct CDR3 sequences listed, around a quarter are singletons. This entry is derived from a study of T-cell memory formation after mild COVID-19. Study-wide background: TCR clusters were largely donor specific. Overall study findings and caveats: CM and EM subsets held most contracting CD4+ clones; EMRA held CD8+ ones. Researchers found some responding clones in pre-infection memory, a sign that cross-reactive memory joined.

V was trimmed by 4 bases and J by 7 bases, leaving 15 bases between them. The CDR3 sequence is 15 residues long. CDR1 is SGHRS and CDR2 is YFSETQ in the germline V gene. Sequenced material: PBMCs or a T cell subset sorted from them (not recorded which). This rearrangement joins TRBV5-1 to TRBJ1-6, with D perhaps matching TRBD1 (6 bases). The clonotype was recovered from an adult woman who had mild COVID-19 (a few samples of this study predate the infection). Cell type and time point are not known. The CDR3 coding sequence is TGCGCCAGCAGCCGCGGACAGAATGCCAATTCACCCCTCCACTTT. This codes for CASSRGQNANSPLHF. The whole variable domain, remainder taken from reference TRBV5-1 and TRBJ1-6, is KAGVTQTPRYLIKTRGQQVTLSCSPISGHRSVSWYQQTPGQGLQFLFEYFSETQRNKGNFPGRFSGRQFSNSRSEMNVSTLELGDSALYLCASSRGQNANSPLHFGNGTRLTVT.